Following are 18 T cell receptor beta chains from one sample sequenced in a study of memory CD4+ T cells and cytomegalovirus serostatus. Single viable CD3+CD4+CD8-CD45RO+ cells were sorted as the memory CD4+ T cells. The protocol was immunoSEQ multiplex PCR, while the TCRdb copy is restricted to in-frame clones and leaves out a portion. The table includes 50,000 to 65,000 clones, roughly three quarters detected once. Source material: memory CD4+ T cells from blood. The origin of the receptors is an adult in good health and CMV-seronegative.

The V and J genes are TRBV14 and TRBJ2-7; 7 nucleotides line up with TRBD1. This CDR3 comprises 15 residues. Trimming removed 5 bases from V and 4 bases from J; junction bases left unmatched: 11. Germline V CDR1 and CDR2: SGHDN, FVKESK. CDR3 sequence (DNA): TGTGCCAGCAGCAAAATACAGGGGATCGTATACGAGCAGTACTTC. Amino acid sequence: CASSKIQGIVYEQYF.

The CDR3 DNA follows: TGTGCCACCGATTCTGGAAACACCATATATTTT. It is translated as CATDSGNTIYF. The V call is TRBV10-3, the J call TRBJ1-3, with D hard to call. V gave up 10 bases and J gave up 1 base, with 5 bases separating them. Germline V gene sequence: CDR1 ENHRY, CDR2 SYGVKD. This CDR3 has 11 amino acids.

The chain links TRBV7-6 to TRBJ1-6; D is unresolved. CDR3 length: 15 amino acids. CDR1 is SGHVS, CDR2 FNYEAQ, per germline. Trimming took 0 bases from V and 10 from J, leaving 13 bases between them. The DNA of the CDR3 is TGTGCCAGCAGCTTAGCCCGGGCAGCGGGATCACCCCTCCACTTT. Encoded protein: CASSLARAAGSPLHF. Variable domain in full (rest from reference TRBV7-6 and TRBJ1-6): GAGVSQSPRYKVTKRGQDVALRCDPISGHVSLYWYRQALGQGPEFLTYFNYEAQQDKSGLPNDRFSAERPEGSISTLTIQRTEQRDSAMYRCASSLARAAGSPLHFGNGTRLTVT.

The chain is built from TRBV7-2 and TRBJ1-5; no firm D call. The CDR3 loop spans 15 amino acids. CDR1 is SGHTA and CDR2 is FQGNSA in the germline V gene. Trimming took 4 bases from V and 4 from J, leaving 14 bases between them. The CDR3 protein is CASSYRVGENQPQHF. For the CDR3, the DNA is TGTGCCAGCAGCTACCGGGTTGGTGAAAATCAGCCCCAGCATTTT. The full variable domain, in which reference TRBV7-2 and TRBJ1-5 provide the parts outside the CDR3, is GAGVSQSPSNKVTEKGKDVELRCDPISGHTALYWYRQSLGQGLEFLIYFQGNSAPDKSGLPSDRFSAERTGGSVSTLTIQRTQQEDSAVYLCASSYRVGENQPQHFGDGTRLSIL.

In nucleotides, the CDR3 is TGTGCCTCAAGACTAGCGGGAGTATATACGCAGTATTTT. It is translated as CASRLAGVYTQYF. The V call is TRBV30, the J call TRBJ2-3, with 12 bases fitting TRBD2. The CDR3 has 13 amino acids. CDR1 GTSNPN and CDR2 SVGIG come from the germline V gene (reference sequence). The trim removed 7 bases at V and 7 bases at J, leaving 6 bases unmatched.

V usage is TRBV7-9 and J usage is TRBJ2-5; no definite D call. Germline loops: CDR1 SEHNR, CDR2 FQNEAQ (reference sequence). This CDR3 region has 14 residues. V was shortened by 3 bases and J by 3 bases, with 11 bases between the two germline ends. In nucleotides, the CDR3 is TGTGCCAGCAGCTTTTATGGCGTCGAAGAGACCCAGTACTTC. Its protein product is CASSFYGVEETQYF.

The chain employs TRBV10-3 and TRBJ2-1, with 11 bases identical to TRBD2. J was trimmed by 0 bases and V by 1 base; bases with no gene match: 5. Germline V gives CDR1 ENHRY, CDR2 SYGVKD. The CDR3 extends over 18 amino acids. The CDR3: CAISELNSGGASYNEQFF. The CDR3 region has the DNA TGTGCCATCAGTGAGTTAAATAGCGGGGGGGCCTCCTACAATGAGCAGTTCTTC.

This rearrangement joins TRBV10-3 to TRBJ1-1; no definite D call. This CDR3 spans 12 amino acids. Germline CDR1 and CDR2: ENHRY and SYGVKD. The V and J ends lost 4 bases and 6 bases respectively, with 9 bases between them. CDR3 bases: TGTGCCATCAGTGCTCGGCCTCCTGAAGCTTTCTTT. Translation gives CAISARPPEAFF.

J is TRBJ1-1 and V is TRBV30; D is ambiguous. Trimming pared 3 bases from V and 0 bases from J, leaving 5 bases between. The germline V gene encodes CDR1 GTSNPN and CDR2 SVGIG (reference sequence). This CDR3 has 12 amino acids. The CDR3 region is CAWSRMNTEAFF. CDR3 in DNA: TGTGCCTGGAGCAGAATGAACACTGAAGCTTTCTTT.

The chain's CDR3 is CASSAGQGYSGNTIYF. The CDR3 coding sequence is TGTGCCAGCAGCGCGGGACAGGGCTACTCTGGAAACACCATATATTTT. This chain links TRBV9 with TRBJ1-3; TRBD1 matches at 9 bases. The CDR3 extends over 16 amino acids. Germline V gives CDR1 SGDLS, CDR2 YYNGEE. V gave up 3 bases and J gave up 0 bases; unmatched junction bases: 4.

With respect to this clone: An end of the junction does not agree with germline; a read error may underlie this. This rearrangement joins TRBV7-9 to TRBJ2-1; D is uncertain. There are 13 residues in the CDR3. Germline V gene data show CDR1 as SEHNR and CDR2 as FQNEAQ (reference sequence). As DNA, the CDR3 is TGTGCCAGCAGCCCTTACTCCCACAATGAGCAGTTCTTC. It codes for CASSPYSHNEQFF.

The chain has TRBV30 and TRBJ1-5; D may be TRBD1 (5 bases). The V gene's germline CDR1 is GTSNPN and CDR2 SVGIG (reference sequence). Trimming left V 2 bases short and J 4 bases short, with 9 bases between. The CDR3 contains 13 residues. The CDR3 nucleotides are TGTGCCTGGAGTAAATCAGGGAATCAGCCCCAGCATTTT. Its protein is CAWSKSGNQPQHF.

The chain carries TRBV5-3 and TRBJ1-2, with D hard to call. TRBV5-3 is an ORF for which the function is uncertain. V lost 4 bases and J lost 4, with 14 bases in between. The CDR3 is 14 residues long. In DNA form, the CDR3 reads TGTGCCAGAAGCCGGCGGCCACTGGCCTATGGCTACACCTTC. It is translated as CARSRRPLAYGYTF.

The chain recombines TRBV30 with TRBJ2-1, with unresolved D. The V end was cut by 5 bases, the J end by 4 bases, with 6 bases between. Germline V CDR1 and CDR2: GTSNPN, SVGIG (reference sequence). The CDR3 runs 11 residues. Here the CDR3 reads CAWADYNEQFF. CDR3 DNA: TGTGCCTGGGCGGATTACAATGAGCAGTTCTTC. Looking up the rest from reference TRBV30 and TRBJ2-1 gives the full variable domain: SQTIHQWPATLVQPVGSPLSLECTVEGTSNPNLYWYRQAAGRGLQLLFYSVGIGQISSEVPQNLSASRPQDRQFILSSKKLLLSDSGFYLCAWADYNEQFFGPGTRLTVL.

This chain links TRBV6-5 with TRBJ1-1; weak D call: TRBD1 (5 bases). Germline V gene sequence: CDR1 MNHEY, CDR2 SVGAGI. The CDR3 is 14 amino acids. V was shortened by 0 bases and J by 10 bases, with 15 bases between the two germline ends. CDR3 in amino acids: CASSYSGEGSGAFF. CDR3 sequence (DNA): TGTGCCAGCAGTTACTCTGGGGAGGGGAGTGGAGCTTTCTTT.

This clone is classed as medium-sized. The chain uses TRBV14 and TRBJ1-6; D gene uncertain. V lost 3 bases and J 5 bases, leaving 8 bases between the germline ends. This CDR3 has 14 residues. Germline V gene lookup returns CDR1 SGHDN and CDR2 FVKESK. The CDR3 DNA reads TGTGCCAGCAGCCACCGGGATAATAATTCACCCCTCCACTTT. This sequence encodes CASSHRDNNSPLHF.

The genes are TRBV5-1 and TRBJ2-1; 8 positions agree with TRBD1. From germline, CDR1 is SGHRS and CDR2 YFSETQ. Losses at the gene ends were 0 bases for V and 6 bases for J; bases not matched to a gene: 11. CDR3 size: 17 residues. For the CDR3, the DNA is TGCGCCAGCAGCTTGGCACTGACAGGGGCCCAGGCCAATGAGCAGTTCTTC. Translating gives CASSLALTGAQANEQFF.

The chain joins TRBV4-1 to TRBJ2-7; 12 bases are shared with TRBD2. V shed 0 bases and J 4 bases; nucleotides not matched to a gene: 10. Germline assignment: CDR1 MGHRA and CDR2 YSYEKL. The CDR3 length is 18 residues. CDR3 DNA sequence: TGCGCCAGCAGCCAAGAAACTACTACTAGCGGGAGGAGGTACGAGCAGTACTTC. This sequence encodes CASSQETTTSGRRYEQYF.